Listed below are T cell receptor beta chains from one sample, sequenced in a study of cytomegalovirus exposure and HLA in healthy donors. This table comes from immunoSEQ multiplex PCR, and its TCRdb copy is limited to in-frame clones, with some not included. The table has about 120,000 clones, 82% seen once. The sequenced sample was PBMCs. The source is a woman between 18 and 29 years old in good health and CMV-seronegative. Each CDR3 is given with its conserved first and last residue. D genes are given only for firm matches. The size of a clone is reported for some rows only, either as once, few or many, or as a class for expanded clones.

v_call,clone_size,d_call,j_call,cdr3_aa,cdr3_nt
TRBV6-1,NA,NA,TRBJ2-3,CASTLQQGADTQYF,TGTGCCAGCACCTTACAACAGGGAGCAGATACGCAGTATTTT
TRBV5-5,once,NA,TRBJ1-1,CASSFLLGENTEAFF,TGTGCCAGCAGCTTCCTACTCGGGGAGAACACTGAAGCTTTCTTT
TRBV18,NA,TRBD2,TRBJ2-7,CASSRGNSGSSYEQYF,TGTGCCAGCTCACGAGGGAATAGCGGGAGCTCCTACGAGCAGTACTTC
TRBV25-1,NA,NA,TRBJ1-5,CASSDSAYQPQHF,TGTGCCAGCAGCGACAGCGCCTATCAGCCCCAGCATTTT
TRBV4-2,NA,TRBD1,TRBJ1-1,CASSQVLTGGTEAFF,TGTGCCAGCAGCCAGGTTCTGACAGGGGGTACTGAAGCTTTCTTT
TRBV5-1,NA,TRBD1,TRBJ1-1,CASSFWTGGGPNTEAFF,TGCGCCAGCAGCTTCTGGACAGGGGGCGGGCCGAACACTGAAGCTTTCTTT
TRBV28,NA,TRBD2,TRBJ2-1,CASSSAGVGNEQFF,TGTGCCAGCAGTTCTGCGGGAGTGGGGAATGAGCAGTTCTTC
TRBV5-5,NA,NA,TRBJ1-1,CASSLGGGGTEAFF,TGTGCCAGCAGCTTGGGCGGGGGGGGCACTGAAGCTTTCTTT
TRBV4-1,NA,NA,TRBJ2-7,CASSLGPAPYEQYF,TGCGCCAGCAGCCTGGGCCCGGCCCCTTACGAGCAGTACTTC
TRBV9,NA,NA,TRBJ1-3,CASSGPGGRNTIYF,TGTGCCAGCAGCGGTCCCGGGGGGCGAAACACCATATATTTT
TRBV18,NA,NA,TRBJ1-1,CASSNGAEAFF,TGTGCCAGCAGTAACGGGGCTGAAGCTTTCTTT
TRBV27,NA,NA,TRBJ1-6,CASSLGAGRSSPLHF,TGTGCCAGCAGTTTGGGTGCAGGGCGCAGTTCACCCCTCCACTTT
TRBV5-1,NA,TRBD2,TRBJ2-7,CASSQTSGRPSYEQYF,TGCGCCAGCAGCCAAACTAGCGGGAGGCCCTCCTACGAGCAGTACTTC
TRBV10-2,NA,TRBD1,TRBJ2-7,CASRGTASYEQYF,TGCGCCAGCAGGGGGACAGCCTCCTACGAGCAGTACTTC
TRBV19,NA,NA,TRBJ1-1,CASSITGDMNTEAFF,TGTGCCAGTAGTATTACAGGAGACATGAACACTGAAGCTTTCTTT
TRBV7-9,few,NA,TRBJ1-1,CASSLSEIMNTEAFF,TGTGCCAGCAGCTTATCAGAAATCATGAACACTGAAGCTTTCTTT
TRBV2,few,NA,TRBJ1-5,CASRERGSNQPQHF,TGTGCCAGCAGAGAACGAGGAAGCAATCAGCCCCAGCATTTT
TRBV14,once,NA,TRBJ2-4,CASSQDGGPSKNIQYF,TGTGCCAGCAGCCAAGACGGCGGGCCTAGCAAAAACATTCAGTACTTC
TRBV27,NA,NA,TRBJ2-1,CASRPPEGYNEQFF,TGTGCCAGCAGACCTCCGGAGGGCTACAATGAGCAGTTCTTC
TRBV10-3,NA,NA,TRBJ2-2,CAISVDLIGELFF,TGTGCCATCAGTGTTGACCTAATCGGGGAGCTGTTTTTT
TRBV9,NA,TRBD2,TRBJ2-1,CASSVLTGGLGEQFF,TGTGCCAGCAGCGTATTGACGGGGGGGCTAGGAGAGCAGTTCTTC
TRBV25-1,NA,NA,TRBJ1-3,CASSLPGGNTIYF,TGTGCCAGCAGCCTTCCGGGGGGGAACACCATATATTTT
TRBV7-2,once,NA,TRBJ1-2,CASSPGQHYGYTF,TGTGCCAGCAGCCCAGGACAGCACTATGGCTACACCTTC
TRBV5-1,NA,NA,TRBJ2-5,CASSLGGEETQYF,TGCGCCAGCAGCTTAGGAGGGGAAGAGACCCAGTACTTC
TRBV12-5,NA,TRBD1,TRBJ2-3,CASGLGQVRDTDTQYF,TGTGCTAGTGGCCTTGGACAGGTGAGGGACACAGATACGCAGTATTTT
TRBV27,once,NA,TRBJ2-5,CASSPVTDFGETQYF,TGTGCCAGCAGTCCTGTTACGGACTTCGGAGAGACCCAGTACTTC
TRBV27,NA,NA,TRBJ1-6,CASSLRAGWYNSPLHF,TGTGCCAGCAGTTTACGGGCAGGGTGGTACAATTCACCCCTCCACTTT
TRBV7-9,NA,NA,TRBJ1-2,CASRLGGLGGYTF,TGTGCCAGCAGGTTGGGGGGACTTGGCGGCTACACCTTC
TRBV7-9,NA,TRBD2,TRBJ2-1,CASSSELAGYGNEQFF,TGTGCCAGCAGCTCAGAACTAGCGGGATACGGCAATGAGCAGTTCTTC
TRBV27,NA,NA,TRBJ1-2,CASSLSFPGKSYTF,TGTGCCAGCAGTTTATCGTTCCCGGGGAAGAGCTACACCTTC
TRBV2,NA,NA,TRBJ1-4,CASSRGHSNEKLFF,TGTGCCAGCAGCCGGGGACACTCTAATGAAAAACTGTTTTTT
TRBV30,NA,TRBD1,TRBJ1-2,CAWSSQGAEGYTF,TGTGCCTGGAGTTCACAGGGGGCGGAAGGCTACACCTTC
TRBV7-7,once,NA,TRBJ1-3,CASSSGKLGNTIYF,TGTGCCAGCAGCTCGGGAAAATTGGGGAACACCATATATTTT
TRBV2,few,NA,TRBJ1-1,CASSAVRENTEAFF,TGTGCCAGCTCCGCGGTGCGGGAGAACACTGAAGCTTTCTTT
TRBV12-5,NA,NA,TRBJ1-2,CASGLTPPGENGYTF,TGTGCTAGTGGTTTGACCCCCCCAGGGGAGAATGGCTACACCTTC
TRBV19,NA,NA,TRBJ1-6,CASTLAGGSSPLHF,TGTGCCAGTACCCTAGCGGGGGGAAGTTCACCCCTCCACTTT
TRBV6-5,few,TRBD1,TRBJ1-6,CASSYSETGIASLHF,TGTGCCAGCAGTTACAGCGAGACAGGGATCGCTTCCCTCCACTTT
TRBV10-3,NA,TRBD1,TRBJ2-7,CAMSGTASYEQYF,TGTGCCATGAGTGGGACAGCCTCCTACGAGCAGTACTTC
TRBV7-9,NA,NA,TRBJ1-2,CASSYRTEGFRGYTF,TGTGCCAGCAGTTACAGGACGGAGGGATTTCGAGGCTACACCTTC
TRBV27,NA,NA,TRBJ1-4,CASLSGRGPNEKLFF,TGTGCCAGCCTCAGTGGCAGGGGCCCTAATGAAAAACTGTTTTTT